This record concerns one T cell receptor (beta chain) sequence. Its antigen is not identified. This table comes from immunoSEQ multiplex PCR, and its TCRdb copy is limited to in-frame clones, with some not included. The sample records about 2,500,000 clones, roughly nine tenths being singletons. This sample stems from a study of shared clonotypes between healthy human individuals. Study conclusions and caveats: Shared across a few donors were around 5% of the naive CD4 clonotypes. A generally larger estimated richness was seen in naive subsets than in memory subsets.

Germline CDR1 reads LGHNA; CDR2 reads YSLEER. The V and J ends lost 0 bases and 2 bases respectively, with 14 bases between them. The CDR3 runs 16 residues. This TCR derives from a man younger than 35 in good health. This chain uses TRBV4-3 with TRBJ2-7, with TRBD2 as a possible D gene (5 bases). Material for sequencing was naive CD4+ T cells sorted from blood. Regarding subset: CD45RA+ positively selected. The DNA for the CDR3 is TGCGCCAGCAGCCAAGATCTCCTAGCATTCCCCTACGAGCAGTACTTC. This gives the protein CASSQDLLAFPYEQYF.